This T cell receptor (beta chain) was profiled in a study of siplizumab effects on memory and regulatory T cells. Assaying covered about 10^5 TCR templates per sample. TCRdb keeps only in-frame clones here, not all; method: immunoSEQ multiplex PCR. This sample has roughly 100,000 clones; approximately 91% occur once, and the top ten carry 12%. Comment on this clone: Its antigen remains unidentified.

Regarding the study as a whole: Naive T cells appeared more varied than memory cells and looked like key alloresponse contributors. Alloreactive sequences tracing back to unstimulated CD4+ memory cells were significantly reduced by siplizumab.

V gave up 5 bases and J gave up 8 bases, with 16 bases separating them. CDR3 length: 14 amino acids. Germline CDR1 SGHVS, CDR2 FNYEAQ. The chain carries TRBV7-6 and TRBJ2-1; D possibly matches TRBD1 or TRBD2 (7 bases each). The sequence was obtained from a human donor in good health. Sequenced: non-Treg CD4+ T cells sorted from blood. The CDR3 DNA sequence: TGTGCCAGCAGCCCAGGGGGGGGACAAGATGAGCAGTTCTTC. Translating it yields CASSPGGGQDEQFF.